This T cell receptor (beta chain) emerged from a study of CD8 T cells in ankylosing spondylitis. Study-level points and caveats: The study looked at matched synovial fluid samples from ankylosing spondylitis patients. Disease-linked clones were reported to be significantly enriched there. Apparently characteristic of ankylosing spondylitis blood was a TCR beta motif (roughly eight highly homologous variants). The disease-linked clones had a CD8+ phenotype and low blood frequencies.

The authors made TCR beta libraries by quantitative 5'-RACE with molecular barcodes. TCRdb recomputed calls from the 5' RACE reads with MiXCR, one row per CDR3 protein. The repertoire holds roughly 220,000 distinct CDR3 sequences, with 10% as singletons. This clonotype was seen many times. Antigen: not known. J lost 2 bases, V lost 5 bases, and 15 bases had no gene match. CDR1 and CDR2 (germline): SGHTA, FQGNSA. The CDR3 runs 17 residues. The sequence came from a male donor with ankylosing spondylitis or in good health (not recorded which). What was sequenced was blood, either unsorted or a sorted T cell fraction (not recorded which). V and J are TRBV7-2 and TRBJ2-7; 7 nucleotides line up with TRBD2. The CDR3 DNA is TGTGCCAGCAGCCGGGCATTTTCCGGGGGGAATCCCTACGAGCAGTACTTC. The encoded protein is CASSRAFSGGNPYEQYF.